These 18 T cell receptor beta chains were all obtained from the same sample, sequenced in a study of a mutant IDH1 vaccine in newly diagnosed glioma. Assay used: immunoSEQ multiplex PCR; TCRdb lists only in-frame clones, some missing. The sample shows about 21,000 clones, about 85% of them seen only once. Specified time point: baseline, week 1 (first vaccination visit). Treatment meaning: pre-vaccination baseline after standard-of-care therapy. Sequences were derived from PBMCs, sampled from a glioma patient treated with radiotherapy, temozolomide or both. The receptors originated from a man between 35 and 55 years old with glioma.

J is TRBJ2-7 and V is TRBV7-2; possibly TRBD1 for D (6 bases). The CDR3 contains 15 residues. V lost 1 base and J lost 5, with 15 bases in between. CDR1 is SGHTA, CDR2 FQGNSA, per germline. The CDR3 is CASSLVLRQDNEQYF. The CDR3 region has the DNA TGTGCCAGCAGCTTAGTACTCCGACAGGACAACGAGCAGTACTTC.

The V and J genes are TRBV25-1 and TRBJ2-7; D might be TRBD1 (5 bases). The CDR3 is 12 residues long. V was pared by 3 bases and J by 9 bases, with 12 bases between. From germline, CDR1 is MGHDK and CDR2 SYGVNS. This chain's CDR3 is CASSEDFTGQYF. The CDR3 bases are TGTGCCAGCAGTGAGGATTTTACAGGGCAGTACTTC.

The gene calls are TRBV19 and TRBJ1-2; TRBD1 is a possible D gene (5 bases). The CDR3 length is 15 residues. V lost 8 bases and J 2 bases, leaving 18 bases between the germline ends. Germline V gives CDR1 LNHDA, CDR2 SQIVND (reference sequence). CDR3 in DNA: TGTGCCAGTCATCCCAGTGGGGCGACCAACTATGGCTACACCTTC. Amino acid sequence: CASHPSGATNYGYTF.

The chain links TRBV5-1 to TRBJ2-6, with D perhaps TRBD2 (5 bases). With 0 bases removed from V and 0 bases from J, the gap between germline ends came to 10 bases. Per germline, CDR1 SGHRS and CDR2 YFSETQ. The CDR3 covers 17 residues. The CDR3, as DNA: TGCGCCAGCAGCTTGGAAGGCCGGGGCTCTGGGGCCAACGTCCTGACTTTC. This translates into CASSLEGRGSGANVLTF.

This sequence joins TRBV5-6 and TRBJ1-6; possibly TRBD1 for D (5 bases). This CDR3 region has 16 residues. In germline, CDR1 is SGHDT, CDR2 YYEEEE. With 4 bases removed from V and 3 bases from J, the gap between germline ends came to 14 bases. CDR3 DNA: TGTGCCAGCAGCGATTCCGGGACGGTCTATAATTCACCCCTCCACTTT. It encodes CASSDSGTVYNSPLHF.

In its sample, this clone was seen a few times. The CDR3: CASSQDLIRGREKLFF. The DNA for the CDR3 is TGCGCCAGCAGCCAAGATCTGATCAGGGGCAGGGAAAAACTGTTTTTT. The chain recombines TRBV4-1 with TRBJ1-4, with D maybe TRBD1 (6 bases). Trimming stripped 0 bases from V and 8 bases from J, with 16 bases between. In germline, CDR1 is MGHRA, CDR2 YSYEKL. The CDR3 has 16 amino acids.

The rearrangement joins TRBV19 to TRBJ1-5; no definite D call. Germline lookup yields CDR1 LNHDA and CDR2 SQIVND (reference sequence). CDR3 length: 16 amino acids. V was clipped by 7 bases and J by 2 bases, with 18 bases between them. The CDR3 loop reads CASMQVTSGGNQPQHF. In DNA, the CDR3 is TGTGCCAGTATGCAGGTGACTAGCGGCGGCAATCAGCCCCAGCATTTT.

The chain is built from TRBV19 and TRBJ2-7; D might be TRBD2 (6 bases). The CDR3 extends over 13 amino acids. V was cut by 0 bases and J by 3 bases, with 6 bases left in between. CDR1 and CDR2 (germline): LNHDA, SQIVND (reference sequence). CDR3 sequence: CASSIEGGYEQYF. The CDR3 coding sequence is TGTGCCAGTAGTATAGAGGGAGGCTACGAGCAGTACTTC.

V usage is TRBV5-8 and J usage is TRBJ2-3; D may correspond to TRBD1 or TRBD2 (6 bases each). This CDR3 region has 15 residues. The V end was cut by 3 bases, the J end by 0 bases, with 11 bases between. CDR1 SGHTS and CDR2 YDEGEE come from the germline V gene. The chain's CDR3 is CASSWQGRSTDTQYF. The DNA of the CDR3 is TGTGCCAGCAGCTGGCAGGGGAGGAGCACAGATACGCAGTATTTT.

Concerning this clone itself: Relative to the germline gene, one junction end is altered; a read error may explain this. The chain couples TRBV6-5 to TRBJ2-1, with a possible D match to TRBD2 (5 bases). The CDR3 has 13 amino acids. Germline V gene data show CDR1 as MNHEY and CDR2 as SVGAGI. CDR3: CASSYRPLAASVF. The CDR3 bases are TGTGCCAGCAGTTACCGTCCCCTAGCCGCTTCTGTCTTC.

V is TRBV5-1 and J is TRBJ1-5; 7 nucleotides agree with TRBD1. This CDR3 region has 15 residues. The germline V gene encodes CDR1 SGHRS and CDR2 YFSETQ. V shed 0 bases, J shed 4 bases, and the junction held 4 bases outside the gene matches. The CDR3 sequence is CASSLEGAANQPQHF. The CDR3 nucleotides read TGCGCCAGCAGCTTGGAGGGGGCGGCAAATCAGCCCCAGCATTTT.

The CDR3 sequence is CASSPLGTEAFF. CDR3 nucleotide sequence: TGTGCCAGCAGCCCCCTAGGGACTGAAGCTTTCTTT. The chain combines TRBV4-2 with TRBJ1-1; D remains unclear. V was shortened by 4 bases and J by 5 bases, with 8 bases between the two germline ends. CDR3 size: 12 residues. Germline lookup yields CDR1 LGHNA and CDR2 YNFKEQ.

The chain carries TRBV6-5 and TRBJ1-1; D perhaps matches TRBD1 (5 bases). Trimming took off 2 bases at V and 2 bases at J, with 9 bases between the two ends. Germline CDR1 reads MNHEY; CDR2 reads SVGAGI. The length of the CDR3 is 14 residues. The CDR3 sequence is CASSYRQTNTEAFF. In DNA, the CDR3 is TGTGCCAGCAGTTACCGACAGACCAACACTGAAGCTTTCTTT.

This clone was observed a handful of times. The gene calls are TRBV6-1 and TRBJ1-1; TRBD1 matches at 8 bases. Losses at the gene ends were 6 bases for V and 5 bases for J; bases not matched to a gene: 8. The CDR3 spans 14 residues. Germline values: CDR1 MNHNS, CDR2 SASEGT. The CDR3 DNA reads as TGTGCCAGCAGGAGACAGGGGTCTCGGACTGAAGCTTTCTTT. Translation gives CASRRQGSRTEAFF.

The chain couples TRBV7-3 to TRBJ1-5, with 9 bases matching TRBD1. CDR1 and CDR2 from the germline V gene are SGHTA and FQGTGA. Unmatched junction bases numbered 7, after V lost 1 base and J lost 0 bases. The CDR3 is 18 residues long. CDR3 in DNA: TGTGCCAGCAGCTTAAGGGACAGGGAACCTTGTAGCAATCAGCCCCAGCATTTT. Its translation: CASSLRDREPCSNQPQHF.

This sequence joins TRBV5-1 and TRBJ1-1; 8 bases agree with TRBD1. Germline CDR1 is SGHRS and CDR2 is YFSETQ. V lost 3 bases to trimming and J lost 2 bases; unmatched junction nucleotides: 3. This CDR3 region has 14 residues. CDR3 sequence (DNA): TGCGCCAGCAGCTCGGACAGGGTCAACACTGAAGCTTTCTTT. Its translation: CASSSDRVNTEAFF.

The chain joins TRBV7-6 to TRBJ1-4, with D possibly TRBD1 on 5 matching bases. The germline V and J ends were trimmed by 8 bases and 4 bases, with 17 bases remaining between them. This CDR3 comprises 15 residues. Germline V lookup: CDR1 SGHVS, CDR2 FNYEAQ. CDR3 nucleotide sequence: TGTGCCAGCGGGTACGCGACAGTCAGTAATGAAAAACTGTTTTTT. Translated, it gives CASGYATVSNEKLFF.

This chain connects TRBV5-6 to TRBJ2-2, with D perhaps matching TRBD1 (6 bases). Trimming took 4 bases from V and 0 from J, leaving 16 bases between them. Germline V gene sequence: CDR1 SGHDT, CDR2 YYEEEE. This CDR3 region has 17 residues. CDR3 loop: CASSILAGTTNTGELFF. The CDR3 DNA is TGTGCCAGCAGCATCCTGGCCGGGACAACGAACACCGGGGAGCTGTTTTTT.